This T cell receptor (beta chain) is drawn from a study of CD8+CD57+ T cells in acquired aplastic anemia. Study-level background: Mean yield of DNA from sorted CD4+ and CD8+ cells was 2.5 to 4 ug. Study-level results: There were about 27 CD8+ CDR3 sequences that occurred in both patients and controls. In CD8+ cells, Simpson's diversity showed no significant difference between patients and controls.

CD8+CD57+ cell expansion, shown by flow cytometry, had occurred in the patients selected for sequencing. Acquired aplastic anemia of severe grade affected all patients. The template for TCR beta VDJ and CDR3 sequence profiling was genomic DNA. TCRdb called the reads again in MiXCR, with one record for every CDR3 protein. This table holds roughly 280,000 distinct CDR3 sequences, around three fifths found once. With respect to this clonotype: Its antigen is unknown.

The specimen sequenced was sorted CD4+, CD8+, or CD8+CD57+ T cells (not recorded which) from PBMCs. This receptor was identified in a human donor with aplastic anemia.

Here the CDR3 reads CASTVGTSAIYEQYF. CDR3 nucleotide sequence: TGTGCCAGTACCGTAGGGACTTCCGCTATCTACGAGCAGTACTTC. This chain connects TRBV19 to TRBJ2-7, with D perhaps TRBD2 (6 bases). CDR1 is LNHDA, CDR2 SQIVND, per germline (reference sequence). The CDR3 covers 15 residues. The V gene lost 7 bases and the J gene lost 3 bases, with 19 bases spanning the gap. Filled out from reference TRBV19 and TRBJ2-7, the complete variable domain reads DGGITQSPKYLFRKEGQNVTLSCEQNLNHDAMYWYRQDPGQGLRLIYYSQIVNDFQKGDIAEGYSVSREKKESFPLTVTSAQKNPTAFYLCASTVGTSAIYEQYFGPGTRLTVT.